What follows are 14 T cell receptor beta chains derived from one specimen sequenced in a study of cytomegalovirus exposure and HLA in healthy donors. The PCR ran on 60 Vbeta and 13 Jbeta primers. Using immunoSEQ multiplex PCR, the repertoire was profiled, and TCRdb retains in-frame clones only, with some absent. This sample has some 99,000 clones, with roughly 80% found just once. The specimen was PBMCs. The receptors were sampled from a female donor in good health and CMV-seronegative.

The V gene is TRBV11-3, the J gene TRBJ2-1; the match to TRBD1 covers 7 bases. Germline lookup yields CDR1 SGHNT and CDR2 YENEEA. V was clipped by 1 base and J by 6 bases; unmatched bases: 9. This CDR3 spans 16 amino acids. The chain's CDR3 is CASSLALRGRGNEQFF. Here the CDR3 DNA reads TGTGCCAGCAGCTTAGCGCTGAGGGGGCGAGGCAATGAGCAGTTCTTC.

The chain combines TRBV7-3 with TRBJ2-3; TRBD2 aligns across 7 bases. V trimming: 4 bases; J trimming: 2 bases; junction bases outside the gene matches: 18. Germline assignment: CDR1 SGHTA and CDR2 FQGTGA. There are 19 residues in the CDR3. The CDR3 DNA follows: TGTGCCAGCAGCTCCCCCGGACTAGTTTTATGGACAAACACAGATACGCAGTATTTT. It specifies CASSSPGLVLWTNTDTQYF.

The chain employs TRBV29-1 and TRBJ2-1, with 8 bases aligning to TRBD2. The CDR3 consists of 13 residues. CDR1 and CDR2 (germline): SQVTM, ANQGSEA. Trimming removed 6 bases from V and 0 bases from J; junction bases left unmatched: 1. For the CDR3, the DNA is TGCAGCGTGGGGACTAGCTCCTACAATGAGCAGTTCTTC. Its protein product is CSVGTSSYNEQFF.

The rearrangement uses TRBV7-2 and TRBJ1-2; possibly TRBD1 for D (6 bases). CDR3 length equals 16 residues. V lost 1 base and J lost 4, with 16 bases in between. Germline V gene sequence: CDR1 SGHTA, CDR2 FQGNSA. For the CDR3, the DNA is TGTGCCAGCAGCTTAGATGGGGGGGCGCAACCCTATGGCTACACCTTC. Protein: CASSLDGGAQPYGYTF.

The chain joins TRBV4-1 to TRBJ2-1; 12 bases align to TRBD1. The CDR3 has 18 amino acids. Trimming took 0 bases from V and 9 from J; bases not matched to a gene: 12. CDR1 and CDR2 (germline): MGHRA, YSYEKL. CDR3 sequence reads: CASSQDRDRGQGEREQFF. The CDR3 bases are TGCGCCAGCAGCCAAGATAGGGACAGGGGGCAAGGGGAGCGTGAGCAGTTCTTC.

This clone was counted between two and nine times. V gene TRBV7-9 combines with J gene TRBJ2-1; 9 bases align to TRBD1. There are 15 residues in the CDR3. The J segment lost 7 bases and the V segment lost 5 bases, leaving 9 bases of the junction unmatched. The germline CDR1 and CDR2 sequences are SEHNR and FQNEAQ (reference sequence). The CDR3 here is CASSGSRTGANEQFF. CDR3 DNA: TGTGCCAGCAGCGGTTCCCGGACAGGGGCAAATGAGCAGTTCTTC. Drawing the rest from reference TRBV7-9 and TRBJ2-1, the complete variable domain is DTGVSQNPRHKITKRGQNVTFRCDPISEHNRLYWYRQTLGQGPEFLTYFQNEAQLEKSRLLSDRFSAERPKGSFSTLEIQRTEQGDSAMYLCASSGSRTGANEQFFGPGTRLTVL.

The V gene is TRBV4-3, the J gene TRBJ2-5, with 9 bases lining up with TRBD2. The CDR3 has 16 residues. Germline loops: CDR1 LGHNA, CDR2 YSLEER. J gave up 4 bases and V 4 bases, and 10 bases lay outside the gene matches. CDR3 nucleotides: TGCGCCAGCAGCCGGGGAGTAGCGGGAGTGGGAGAGACCCAGTACTTC. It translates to CASSRGVAGVGETQYF.

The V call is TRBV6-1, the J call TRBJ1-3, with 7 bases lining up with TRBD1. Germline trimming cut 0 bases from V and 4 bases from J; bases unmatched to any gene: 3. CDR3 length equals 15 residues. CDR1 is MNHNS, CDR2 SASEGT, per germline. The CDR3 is CASSEAAGGGNTIYF. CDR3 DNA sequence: TGTGCCAGCAGTGAAGCGGCAGGGGGAGGAAACACCATATATTTT.

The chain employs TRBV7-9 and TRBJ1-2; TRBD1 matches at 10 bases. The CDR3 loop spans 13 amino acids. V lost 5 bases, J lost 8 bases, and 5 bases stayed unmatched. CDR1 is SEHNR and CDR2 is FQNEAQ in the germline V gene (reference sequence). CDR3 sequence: CASSLGQGPGYTF. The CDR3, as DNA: TGTGCCAGCAGCCTGGGACAGGGGCCGGGCTACACCTTC.

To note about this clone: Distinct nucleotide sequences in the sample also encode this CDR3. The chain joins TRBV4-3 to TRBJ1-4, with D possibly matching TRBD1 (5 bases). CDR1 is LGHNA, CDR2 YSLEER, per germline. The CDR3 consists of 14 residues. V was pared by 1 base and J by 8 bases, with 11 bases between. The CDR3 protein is CASSQVAGGEKLFF. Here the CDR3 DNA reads TGCGCCAGCAGCCAAGTGGCGGGGGGAGAAAAACTGTTTTTT.

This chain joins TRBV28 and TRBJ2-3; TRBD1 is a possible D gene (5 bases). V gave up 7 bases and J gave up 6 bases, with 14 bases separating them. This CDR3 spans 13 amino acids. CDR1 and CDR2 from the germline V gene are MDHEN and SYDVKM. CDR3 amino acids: CASTPTGWDTQYF. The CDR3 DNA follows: TGTGCCAGCACCCCCACAGGTTGGGATACGCAGTATTTT.

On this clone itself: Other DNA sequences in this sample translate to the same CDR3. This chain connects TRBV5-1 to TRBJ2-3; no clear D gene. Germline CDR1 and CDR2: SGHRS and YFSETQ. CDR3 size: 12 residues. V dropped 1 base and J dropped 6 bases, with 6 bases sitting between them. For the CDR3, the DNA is TGCGCCAGCAGCTTGCCTCTTGATACGCAGTATTTT. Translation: CASSLPLDTQYF.

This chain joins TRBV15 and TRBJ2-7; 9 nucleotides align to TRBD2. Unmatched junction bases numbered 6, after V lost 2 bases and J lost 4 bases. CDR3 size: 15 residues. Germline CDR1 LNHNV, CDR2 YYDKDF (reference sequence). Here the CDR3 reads CATSRPTSGTYEQYF. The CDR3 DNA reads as TGTGCCACCAGCAGACCGACTAGCGGAACTTACGAGCAGTACTTC.

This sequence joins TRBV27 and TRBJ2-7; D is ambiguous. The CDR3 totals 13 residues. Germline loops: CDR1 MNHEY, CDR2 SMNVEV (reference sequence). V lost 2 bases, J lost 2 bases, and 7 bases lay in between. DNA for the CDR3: TGTGCCAGCAGTTTAGGCGGTACCTACGAGCAGTACTTC. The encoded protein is CASSLGGTYEQYF.